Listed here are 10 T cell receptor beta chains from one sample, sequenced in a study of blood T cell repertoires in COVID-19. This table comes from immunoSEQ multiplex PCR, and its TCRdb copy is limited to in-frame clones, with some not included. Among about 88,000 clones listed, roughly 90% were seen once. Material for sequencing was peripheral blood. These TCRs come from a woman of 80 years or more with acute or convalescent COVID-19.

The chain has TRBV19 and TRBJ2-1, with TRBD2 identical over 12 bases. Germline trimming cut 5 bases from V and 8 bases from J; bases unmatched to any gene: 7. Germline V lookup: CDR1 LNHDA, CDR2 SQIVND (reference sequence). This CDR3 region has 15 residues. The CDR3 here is CASSLAGGPADEQFF. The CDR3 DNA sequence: TGTGCCAGTAGTCTAGCGGGGGGGCCTGCAGATGAGCAGTTCTTC.

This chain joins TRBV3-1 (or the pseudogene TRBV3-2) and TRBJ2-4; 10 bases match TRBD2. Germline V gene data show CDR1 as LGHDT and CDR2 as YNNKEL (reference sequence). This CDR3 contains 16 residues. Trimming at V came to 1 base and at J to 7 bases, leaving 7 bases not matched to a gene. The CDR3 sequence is CASSQVRLAGENIQYF. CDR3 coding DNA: TGTGCCAGCAGCCAAGTCCGGCTAGCGGGGGAGAACATTCAGTACTTC.

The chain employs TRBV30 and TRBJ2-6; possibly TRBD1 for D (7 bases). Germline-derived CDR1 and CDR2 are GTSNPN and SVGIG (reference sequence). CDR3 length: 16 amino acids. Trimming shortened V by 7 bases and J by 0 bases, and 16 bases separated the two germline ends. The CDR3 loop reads CALQAGGYSGANVLTF. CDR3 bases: TGTGCCTTGCAGGCAGGGGGGTACTCTGGGGCCAACGTCCTGACTTTC. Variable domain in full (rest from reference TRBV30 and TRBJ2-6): SQTIHQWPATLVQPVGSPLSLECTVEGTSNPNLYWYRQAAGRGLQLLFYSVGIGQISSEVPQNLSASRPQDRQFILSSKKLLLSDSGFYLCALQAGGYSGANVLTFGAGSRLTVL.

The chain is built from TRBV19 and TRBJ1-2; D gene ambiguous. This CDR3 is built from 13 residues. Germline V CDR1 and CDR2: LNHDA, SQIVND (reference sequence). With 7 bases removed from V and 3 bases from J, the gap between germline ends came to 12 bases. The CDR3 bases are TGTGCCAGTACAAGAGCGGTGGACTATGGCTACACCTTC. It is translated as CASTRAVDYGYTF. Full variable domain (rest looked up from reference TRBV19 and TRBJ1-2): DGGITQSPKYLFRKEGQNVTLSCEQNLNHDAMYWYRQDPGQGLRLIYYSQIVNDFQKGDIAEGYSVSREKKESFPLTVTSAQKNPTAFYLCASTRAVDYGYTFGSGTRLTVV.

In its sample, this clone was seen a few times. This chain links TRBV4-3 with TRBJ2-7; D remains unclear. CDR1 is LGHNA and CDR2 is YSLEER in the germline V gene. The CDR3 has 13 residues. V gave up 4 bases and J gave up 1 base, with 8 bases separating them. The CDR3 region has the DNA TGCGCCAGCAGCCGATATACTTCCTACGAGCAGTACTTC. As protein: CASSRYTSYEQYF.

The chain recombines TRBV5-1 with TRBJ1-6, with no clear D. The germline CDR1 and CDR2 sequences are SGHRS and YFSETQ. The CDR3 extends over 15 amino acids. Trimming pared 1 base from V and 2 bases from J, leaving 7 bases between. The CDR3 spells CASSLQSPYNSPLHF. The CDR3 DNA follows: TGCGCCAGCAGCTTGCAAAGCCCCTATAATTCACCCCTCCACTTT. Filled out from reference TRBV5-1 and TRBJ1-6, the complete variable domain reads KAGVTQTPRYLIKTRGQQVTLSCSPISGHRSVSWYQQTPGQGLQFLFEYFSETQRNKGNFPGRFSGRQFSNSRSEMNVSTLELGDSALYLCASSLQSPYNSPLHFGNGTRLTVT.

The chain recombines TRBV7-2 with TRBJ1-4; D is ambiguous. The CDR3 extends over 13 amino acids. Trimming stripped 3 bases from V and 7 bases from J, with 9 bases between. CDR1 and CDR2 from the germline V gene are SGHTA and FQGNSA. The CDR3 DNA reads TGTGCCAGCAGCTTCCGAGGGAGTGAAAAACTGTTTTTT. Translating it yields CASSFRGSEKLFF.

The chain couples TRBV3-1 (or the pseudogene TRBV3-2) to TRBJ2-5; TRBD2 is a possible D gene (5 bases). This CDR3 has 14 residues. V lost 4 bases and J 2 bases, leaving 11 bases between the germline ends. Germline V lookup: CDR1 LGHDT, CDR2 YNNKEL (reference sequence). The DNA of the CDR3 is TGTGCCAGCAGCCGTCGGGGAGAACAAGAGACCCAGTACTTC. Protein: CASSRRGEQETQYF.

CDR3 loop: CASSSPASGIYEQYF. The CDR3 nucleotides read TGTGCCAGCAGCTCCCCCGCTAGCGGGATATACGAGCAGTACTTC. The chain links TRBV6-2 or TRBV6-3 to TRBJ2-7; 9 nucleotides line up with TRBD2. Unmatched junction bases numbered 10, after V lost 6 bases and J lost 4 bases. Germline V gene lookup returns CDR1 MNHEY and CDR2 SVGEGT. The CDR3 totals 15 residues.

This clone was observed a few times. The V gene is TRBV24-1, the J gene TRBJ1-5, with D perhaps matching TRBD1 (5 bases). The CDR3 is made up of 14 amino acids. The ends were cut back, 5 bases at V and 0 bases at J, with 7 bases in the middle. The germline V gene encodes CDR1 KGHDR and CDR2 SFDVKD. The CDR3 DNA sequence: TGTGCCACCAGTGGACAGCTTAGCAATCAGCCCCAGCATTTT. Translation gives CATSGQLSNQPQHF.